These 12 T cell receptor beta chains came from one sample sequenced in a study of spatial heterogeneity in lung cancer. Noted time point: sample taken at primary tumor resection. The authors sequenced whole RNA from tumor, nontumor lung or frozen PBMC without sorting. TCRdb reprocessed the 5' RACE reads via MiXCR and lists one record per CDR3 protein. The table shows approximately 25,000 distinct CDR3 sequences, with over 3% occurring only once. The sequences come from PBMCs, collected at surgery. The receptors stem from a female donor with early-stage non-small cell lung cancer.

This clonotype was recorded at least ten times. The chain employs TRBV27 and TRBJ1-2; 7 positions match TRBD1. Germline values: CDR1 MNHEY, CDR2 SMNVEV (reference sequence). The CDR3 loop spans 15 amino acids. V gave up 0 bases and J gave up 5 bases; unmatched junction bases: 6. The CDR3 here is CASSLSGTARYGYTF. DNA of the CDR3: TGTGCCAGCAGTTTATCTGGGACAGCTCGGTATGGCTACACCTTC.

This clonotype has ten or more counts. The CDR3 coding sequence is TGTGCCTGGAGTGGACTAGCGGGATTATCTAGTAATGAGCAGTTCTTC. Amino acid sequence: CAWSGLAGLSSNEQFF. V gene TRBV30 combines with J gene TRBJ2-1; TRBD2 agrees at 11 bases. With 1 base clipped from V and 7 bases from J, the junction kept 9 bases outside the gene matches. CDR3 length equals 16 residues. The germline CDR1 and CDR2 sequences are GTSNPN and SVGIG (reference sequence).

The sample holds many counts of this clonotype. This rearrangement joins TRBV7-2 to TRBJ2-5; 10 bases align to TRBD1. With 2 bases clipped from V and 5 bases from J, the junction kept 5 bases outside the gene matches. The CDR3 is made up of 15 amino acids. Germline assignment: CDR1 SGHTA and CDR2 FQGNSA. CDR3 protein: CASSLNQGQGETQYF. The CDR3, as DNA: TGTGCCAGCAGCTTAAACCAGGGACAGGGGGAGACCCAGTACTTC.

This clonotype was observed at least ten times. The chain joins TRBV3-1 to TRBJ1-6; 9 bases are shared with TRBD1. This CDR3 is built from 14 residues. Looked up from germline, CDR1 is LGHDT and CDR2 is YNNKEL (reference sequence). Germline trimming cut 4 bases from V and 10 bases from J; bases unmatched to any gene: 5. CDR3 nucleotides: TGTGCCAGCAGCCCAGGACAGGGGTACTCACCCCTCCACTTT. As protein: CASSPGQGYSPLHF. The full variable domain, rest sourced from reference TRBV3-1 and TRBJ1-6, is DTAVSQTPKYLVTQMGNDKSIKCEQNLGHDTMYWYKQDSKKFLKIMFSYNNKELIINETVPNRFSPKSPDKAHLNLHINSLELGDSAVYFCASSPGQGYSPLHFGNGTRLTVT.

This clonotype was found many times. The chain's CDR3 is CASRDDGSLNTEAFF. The CDR3, as DNA: TGTGCCAGCAGAGATGACGGATCTCTGAACACTGAAGCTTTCTTT. The rearrangement uses TRBV27 and TRBJ1-1; no reliable D call. The CDR3 runs 15 residues. With 6 bases removed from V and 0 bases from J, the gap between germline ends came to 14 bases. Per the germline V gene, CDR1 is MNHEY and CDR2 is SMNVEV (reference sequence).

The rearrangement links TRBV6-5 to TRBJ2-3, with 8 bases matching TRBD1. Germline assignment: CDR1 MNHEY and CDR2 SVGAGI. The CDR3 runs to 13 residues. The trim removed 4 bases at V and 7 bases at J, leaving 4 bases unmatched. Here the CDR3 reads CASSFGQGNTQYF. CDR3 nucleotides: TGTGCCAGCAGTTTCGGACAGGGCAATACGCAGTATTTT.

This clonotype has a count of ten or more. In DNA, the CDR3 is TGTGCCAGCAGCCGTGGGTCACTATATTTT. Translating it yields CASSRGSLYF. This sequence joins TRBV12-3 or TRBV12-4 and TRBJ1-3; D is uncertain. CDR3 length equals 10 residues. With 6 bases removed from V and 14 bases from J, the gap between germline ends came to 11 bases.

Many counts were recorded for this clonotype. CDR3 nucleotides: TGTGCCAGCAGCTTAGGACTAGCGTTAGCAGATACGCAGTATTTT. This encodes CASSLGLALADTQYF. V and J are TRBV7-3 and TRBJ2-3; 9 positions agree with TRBD2. The CDR3 spans 15 residues. The germline V gene encodes CDR1 SGHTA and CDR2 FQGTGA. After removal of 2 bases from V and 4 bases from J, the junction contained 4 bases not matched to a gene.

This clonotype was recorded many times. The chain has TRBV9 and TRBJ2-2; maybe TRBD1 (6 bases). CDR1 and CDR2 from the germline V gene are SGDLS and YYNGEE. V lost 3 bases to trimming and J lost 11 bases, with 11 bases between them. The length of the CDR3 is 12 residues. The CDR3 region has the DNA TGTGCCAGCAGCGGACGGACAGTCGAGCTGTTTTTT. Its protein product is CASSGRTVELFF.

This clonotype has ten or more counts. This chain joins TRBV28 and TRBJ2-7; TRBD2 aligns across 10 bases. V dropped 5 bases and J dropped 3; count of bases not matched to a gene: 10. CDR3 size: 16 residues. In germline, CDR1 is MDHEN, CDR2 SYDVKM. The CDR3 DNA follows: TGTGCCAGCAGTCCGGCAGGACTAGCGGCCGTCTACGAGCAGTACTTC. Translation gives CASSPAGLAAVYEQYF.

In this sample, this clonotype turned up many times. DNA of the CDR3: TGTGCCAGCAGTTGGGACCTAACAGCCTACGAGCAGTACTTC. Its translation is CASSWDLTAYEQYF. The V and J genes are TRBV5-5 and TRBJ2-7, with D possibly being TRBD1 or TRBD2 (5 bases each). This CDR3 has 14 residues. CDR1 is SGHKS, CDR2 YYEKEE, per germline (reference sequence). V lost 5 bases, J lost 2 bases, and 14 bases lay in between.

The table lists this clonotype with a few counts. This chain joins TRBV20-1 and TRBJ2-2, with 7 nucleotides matching TRBD2. The germline V gene encodes CDR1 DFQATT and CDR2 SNEGSKA (reference sequence). CDR3 size: 15 residues. V was pared by 2 bases and J by 4 bases, with 7 bases of the junction left unmatched. CDR3 nucleotide sequence: TGCAGTGCTAGACGACTAGCCCCCGGCACCGGGGAGCTGTTTTTT. This translates into CSARRLAPGTGELFF.